Listed below are T cell receptor beta chains from one sample, sequenced in a study of cytomegalovirus exposure and HLA in healthy donors. The table came from immunoSEQ multiplex PCR; TCRdb's copy has only in-frame clones and leaves some out. In the table there are approximately 140,000 clones, around three quarters of which are singletons. What was sequenced was PBMCs. The source of these receptors is a man aged 18 to 30 in good health and CMV-seronegative. Both conserved end residues are part of each CDR3. The order of the fields is V gene, J gene, clone size, D gene, CDR3 DNA, CDR3 protein. The D gene is left open where the match is weak. Expanded clones are given a class, and other clones once, few, many or no size at all.

V gene: TRBV7-6; J gene: TRBJ2-1; clone size: NA; D gene: TRBD1; CDR3 DNA: TGTGCCAGCAGCTTAGCTCCCCGGGGACAGGGTTATTACAATGAGCAGTTCTTC; CDR3 protein: CASSLAPRGQGYYNEQFF
V gene: TRBV18; J gene: TRBJ2-3; clone size: once; D gene: NA; CDR3 DNA: TGTGCCAGCTCACCACCGTCGGTAGATACGCAGTATTTT; CDR3 protein: CASSPPSVDTQYF
V gene: TRBV7-8; J gene: TRBJ1-2; clone size: NA; D gene: TRBD1; CDR3 DNA: TGTGCCAGCAGCTCCGCGGACAGGGCGGGCTACACCTTC; CDR3 protein: CASSSADRAGYTF
V gene: TRBV9; J gene: TRBJ1-1; clone size: NA; D gene: NA; CDR3 DNA: TGTGCCAGCAGCGCCGGACAGTCTTTGGCGAACACTGAAGCTTTCTTT; CDR3 protein: CASSAGQSLANTEAFF
V gene: TRBV5-1; J gene: TRBJ2-3; clone size: NA; D gene: NA; CDR3 DNA: TGCGCCAGCAGCTTAGGAACTAACACAGATACGCAGTATTTT; CDR3 protein: CASSLGTNTDTQYF
V gene: TRBV20-1; J gene: TRBJ1-2; clone size: NA; D gene: TRBD1; CDR3 DNA: TGCAGTGCCACTGACAGGGTCGGCTACACCTTC; CDR3 protein: CSATDRVGYTF
V gene: TRBV5-4; J gene: TRBJ1-1; clone size: NA; D gene: TRBD1; CDR3 DNA: TGTGCCAGCAGCCCGGGACAGCCGAACACTGAAGCTTTCTTT; CDR3 protein: CASSPGQPNTEAFF
V gene: TRBV7-9; J gene: TRBJ1-1; clone size: NA; D gene: TRBD1; CDR3 DNA: TGTGCCAGCAGCTCCAGGGGGCAGGGGAACACTGAAGCTTTCTTT; CDR3 protein: CASSSRGQGNTEAFF
V gene: TRBV7-9; J gene: TRBJ1-1; clone size: NA; D gene: TRBD1; CDR3 DNA: TGTGCCAGCAGGGACCGGGACAGGGGGGACACTGAAGCTTTCTTT; CDR3 protein: CASRDRDRGDTEAFF
V gene: TRBV9; J gene: TRBJ1-5; clone size: once; D gene: NA; CDR3 DNA: TGTGCCAGCAGCGTAGACGGGGATAGCAATCAGCCCCAGCATTTT; CDR3 protein: CASSVDGDSNQPQHF
V gene: TRBV30; J gene: TRBJ2-7; clone size: NA; D gene: TRBD1; CDR3 DNA: TGTGCCTGGAGTCTGACAGGGATAACCTACGAGCAGTACTTC; CDR3 protein: CAWSLTGITYEQYF
V gene: TRBV19; J gene: TRBJ1-1; clone size: NA; D gene: NA; CDR3 DNA: TGTGCCAGTAGTGAACTCACAGGGAACACTGAAGCTTTCTTT; CDR3 protein: CASSELTGNTEAFF
V gene: TRBV6-5; J gene: TRBJ1-5; clone size: NA; D gene: NA; CDR3 DNA: TGTGCCAGCAGTGGCAGGGGACCTCAGCCCCAGCATTTT; CDR3 protein: CASSGRGPQPQHF
V gene: TRBV25-1; J gene: TRBJ1-1; clone size: NA; D gene: TRBD1; CDR3 DNA: TGTGCCAGCAGTGAATATGAGGGGGCGAACACTGAAGCTTTCTTT; CDR3 protein: CASSEYEGANTEAFF
V gene: TRBV30; J gene: TRBJ1-3; clone size: NA; D gene: TRBD1; CDR3 DNA: TGTGCCTGGAGAAACAGGGGTAGCTCTGGAAACACCATATATTTT; CDR3 protein: CAWRNRGSSGNTIYF
V gene: TRBV19; J gene: TRBJ2-1; clone size: NA; D gene: NA; CDR3 DNA: TGTGCCAGTAGTATTTATCCCCTCCAAGCTAATCCAAACAATGAGCAGTTCTTC; CDR3 protein: CASSIYPLQANPNNEQFF
V gene: TRBV7-6; J gene: TRBJ2-7; clone size: NA; D gene: TRBD2; CDR3 DNA: TGTGCCAGCAGCCCACAGAAGCGGGGGGGCATGGACGAGCAGTACTTC; CDR3 protein: CASSPQKRGGMDEQYF
V gene: TRBV19; J gene: TRBJ2-2; clone size: NA; D gene: NA; CDR3 DNA: TGTGCCAGTAGTTTACGCGGTAGGGAGCTGTTTTTT; CDR3 protein: CASSLRGRELFF
V gene: TRBV6-5; J gene: TRBJ2-3; clone size: NA; D gene: TRBD1; CDR3 DNA: TGTGCCAGCAGGGGGACAGCTAGCACAGATACGCAGTATTTT; CDR3 protein: CASRGTASTDTQYF
V gene: TRBV30; J gene: TRBJ2-1; clone size: NA; D gene: NA; CDR3 DNA: TGTGCCTGGAGTGGCCTGGAGGGGGCATATGAGCAGTTCTTC; CDR3 protein: CAWSGLEGAYEQFF
V gene: TRBV6-1; J gene: TRBJ2-7; clone size: few; D gene: NA; CDR3 DNA: TGTGCCAGCAGGGGCGACTACCACGAGCAGTACTTC; CDR3 protein: CASRGDYHEQYF
V gene: TRBV4-3; J gene: TRBJ1-3; clone size: NA; D gene: NA; CDR3 DNA: TGCGCCAGCAGCCCATCCTATTACAGGGCCTCTGGAAACACCATATATTTT; CDR3 protein: CASSPSYYRASGNTIYF
V gene: TRBV18; J gene: TRBJ1-5; clone size: NA; D gene: NA; CDR3 DNA: TGTGCCAGCTCAAGGGGTCCAGGGCGCCAGCCCCAGCATTTT; CDR3 protein: CASSRGPGRQPQHF
V gene: TRBV6-1; J gene: TRBJ1-1; clone size: NA; D gene: TRBD1; CDR3 DNA: TGTGCCAGCAGTGTCGGACAGGCCACTGAAGCTTTCTTT; CDR3 protein: CASSVGQATEAFF
V gene: TRBV18; J gene: TRBJ2-1; clone size: NA; D gene: TRBD1; CDR3 DNA: TGTGCCAGCTCACCGGACAGGCTCAATGAGCAGTTCTTC; CDR3 protein: CASSPDRLNEQFF
V gene: TRBV19; J gene: TRBJ1-5; clone size: NA; D gene: NA; CDR3 DNA: TGTGCCAGTAGTCCCAGCAGGGGCAATCAGCCCCAGCATTTT; CDR3 protein: CASSPSRGNQPQHF
V gene: TRBV9; J gene: TRBJ1-6; clone size: few; D gene: TRBD1; CDR3 DNA: TGTGCCAGCAGCGCGGGACAGGGGGCCTCACCCCTCCACTTT; CDR3 protein: CASSAGQGASPLHF
V gene: TRBV9; J gene: TRBJ2-5; clone size: NA; D gene: NA; CDR3 DNA: TGTGCCAGCAGCGTAGAGTCTCAGTACCAAGAGACCCAGTACTTC; CDR3 protein: CASSVESQYQETQYF
V gene: TRBV9; J gene: TRBJ1-5; clone size: NA; D gene: NA; CDR3 DNA: TGTGCCAGCAGCCCTACCTCGCAGGTTTTCCAGCCCCAGCATTTT; CDR3 protein: CASSPTSQVFQPQHF
V gene: TRBV7-2; J gene: TRBJ1-2; clone size: NA; D gene: TRBD1; CDR3 DNA: TGTGCCAGCAGCCGAAGGGGGATTCAGGGGGACTATGGCTACACCTTC; CDR3 protein: CASSRRGIQGDYGYTF
V gene: TRBV7-2; J gene: TRBJ1-5; clone size: NA; D gene: NA; CDR3 DNA: TGTGCCAGCAGCCAGATACAGGGCCAGCCCCAGCATTTT; CDR3 protein: CASSQIQGQPQHF
V gene: TRBV6-6; J gene: TRBJ2-7; clone size: NA; D gene: TRBD1; CDR3 DNA: TGTGCCAGCAGTTATGGGCCGGGACAGGGGAAGGACGAGCAGTACTTC; CDR3 protein: CASSYGPGQGKDEQYF
V gene: TRBV2; J gene: TRBJ2-7; clone size: NA; D gene: TRBD1; CDR3 DNA: TGTGCCAGCAGAAAACTACAGGGGCGTCCCTACGAGCAGTACTTC; CDR3 protein: CASRKLQGRPYEQYF
V gene: TRBV29-1; J gene: TRBJ2-7; clone size: NA; D gene: NA; CDR3 DNA: TGCAGCGTTCGCCAGGGGATCGAGCAGTACTTC; CDR3 protein: CSVRQGIEQYF
V gene: TRBV6-6; J gene: TRBJ1-2; clone size: NA; D gene: NA; CDR3 DNA: TGTGCCAGCAGGCCCGCAGGGGAAATTGGCTACACCTTC; CDR3 protein: CASRPAGEIGYTF
V gene: TRBV11-3; J gene: TRBJ2-1; clone size: NA; D gene: TRBD2; CDR3 DNA: TGTGCCAGCAGCTTAGAATCAGCGGGGGTCAATGAGCAGTTCTTC; CDR3 protein: CASSLESAGVNEQFF
V gene: TRBV19; J gene: TRBJ1-1; clone size: NA; D gene: NA; CDR3 DNA: TGTGCCAGTAGCGCGGCTGGCACTGAAGCTTTCTTT; CDR3 protein: CASSAAGTEAFF